The rows below give T cell receptor beta chains drawn from one sample of a study of T cells after yellow fever vaccination. TCRdb re-derived calls from the 5' RACE reads in MiXCR, one entry per CDR3 protein. This table holds roughly 330,000 distinct CDR3 sequences, approximately 3.9% found once. Here the sequenced sample was PBMCs, taken 5 days after the yellow fever booster vaccination. The receptors originated from a man aged 18 to 30 who received the YFV17D yellow fever vaccine. Each CDR3 is given with its conserved first and last residue. Fields, in order: CDR3 protein, CDR3 DNA, clone size, D gene, V gene, J gene. A D gene is named only where the DNA matches it firmly. Size tells how often a clone was seen (once, few, many) or the class of an expanded clone, and some rows leave it out.

CDR3 protein: CASSQGGFGLGNIQYF
CDR3 DNA: TGCGCCAGCAGCCAAGGGGGGTTTGGTTTGGGAAACATTCAGTACTTC
clone size: many
D gene: NA
V gene: TRBV4-1
J gene: TRBJ2-4

CDR3 protein: CASSPKDSYEQYF
CDR3 DNA: TGCGCCAGCAGCCCAAAGGACAGCTACGAGCAGTACTTC
clone size: many
D gene: NA
V gene: TRBV4-1
J gene: TRBJ2-7

CDR3 protein: CASSYRDGNTGELFF
CDR3 DNA: TGTGCCAGCAGCTACCGGGACGGGAACACCGGGGAGCTGTTTTTT
clone size: NA
D gene: NA
V gene: TRBV5-8
J gene: TRBJ2-2

CDR3 protein: CASSPGTIRWGYGYTF
CDR3 DNA: TGCGCCAGCAGCCCAGGGACTATACGTTGGGGCTATGGCTACACCTTC
clone size: few
D gene: NA
V gene: TRBV4-3
J gene: TRBJ1-2

CDR3 protein: CASSIGQRDNSPLHF
CDR3 DNA: TGTGCCAGCAGCATCGGACAGCGGGATAATTCACCCCTCCACTTT
clone size: NA
D gene: NA
V gene: TRBV5-6
J gene: TRBJ1-6

CDR3 protein: CASSPRTQGNTGELFF
CDR3 DNA: TGTGCCAGCTCACCACGGACTCAAGGGAACACCGGGGAGCTGTTTTTT
clone size: NA
D gene: NA
V gene: TRBV18
J gene: TRBJ2-2

CDR3 protein: CASSPLPGQGASGANVLTF
CDR3 DNA: TGTGCCAGCAGCCCACTACCGGGACAGGGGGCTTCTGGGGCCAACGTCCTGACTTTC
clone size: NA
D gene: TRBD1
V gene: TRBV7-6
J gene: TRBJ2-6

CDR3 protein: CASSEASRRYEQYF
CDR3 DNA: TGTGCCAGCAGTGAGGCTAGCCGTCGCTACGAGCAGTACTTC
clone size: many
D gene: NA
V gene: TRBV2
J gene: TRBJ2-7

CDR3 protein: CASSRRAAYEQYF
CDR3 DNA: TGTGCCAGCAGCCGCAGGGCCGCCTACGAGCAGTACTTC
clone size: NA
D gene: NA
V gene: TRBV5-6
J gene: TRBJ2-7

CDR3 protein: CASSWWAPPTEQFF
CDR3 DNA: TGTGCCAGCAGCTGGTGGGCCCCACCTACTGAGCAGTTCTTC
clone size: NA
D gene: NA
V gene: TRBV7-8
J gene: TRBJ2-1

CDR3 protein: CATRDGGYEQYF
CDR3 DNA: TGTGCCACCAGGGACGGGGGGTACGAGCAGTACTTC
clone size: many
D gene: TRBD2
V gene: TRBV15
J gene: TRBJ2-7

CDR3 protein: CASSPGGGLADTQYF
CDR3 DNA: TGTGCCAGCTCACCCGGGGGGGGCCTGGCAGATACGCAGTATTTT
clone size: NA
D gene: TRBD2
V gene: TRBV27
J gene: TRBJ2-3

CDR3 protein: CASSPGLAGSYGANVLTF
CDR3 DNA: TGCGCCAGCAGCCCGGGACTAGCGGGCTCTTACGGGGCCAACGTCCTGACTTTC
clone size: NA
D gene: TRBD2
V gene: TRBV5-1
J gene: TRBJ2-6

CDR3 protein: CAITTGGNHNEQFF
CDR3 DNA: TGTGCCATCACAACGGGGGGAAACCACAATGAGCAGTTCTTC
clone size: many
D gene: TRBD2
V gene: TRBV10-3
J gene: TRBJ2-1

CDR3 protein: CASSLRGGAVLDTQYF
CDR3 DNA: TGTGCCAGCAGCTTAAGAGGGGGGGCCGTATTGGATACGCAGTATTTT
clone size: NA
D gene: NA
V gene: TRBV7-3
J gene: TRBJ2-3

CDR3 protein: CASSSPGVRLETQYF
CDR3 DNA: TGTGCCAGCAGCTCGCCCGGGGTACGGCTAGAGACCCAGTACTTC
clone size: NA
D gene: NA
V gene: TRBV5-6
J gene: TRBJ2-5

CDR3 protein: CASSPTLAGEWETQYF
CDR3 DNA: TGTGCCAGCAGCCCGACCCTAGCGGGGGAATGGGAGACCCAGTACTTC
clone size: few
D gene: TRBD2
V gene: TRBV7-9
J gene: TRBJ2-5

CDR3 protein: CASSPQDGFNQPQHF
CDR3 DNA: TGTGCCAGCAGCCCCCAGGACGGATTCAATCAGCCCCAGCATTTT
clone size: NA
D gene: NA
V gene: TRBV7-2
J gene: TRBJ1-5

CDR3 protein: CASSLQVPDTQYF
CDR3 DNA: TGTGCCAGCAGCCTCCAGGTCCCGGATACGCAGTATTTT
clone size: NA
D gene: NA
V gene: TRBV5-4
J gene: TRBJ2-3

CDR3 protein: CASSSGQGAQPQHF
CDR3 DNA: TGTGCCAGCAGCTCGGGACAGGGGGCCCAGCCCCAGCATTTT
clone size: few
D gene: TRBD1
V gene: TRBV6-5
J gene: TRBJ1-5

CDR3 protein: CASSHYPPGTHTGELFF
CDR3 DNA: TGTGCCAGCAGCCATTATCCCCCAGGAACCCACACCGGGGAGCTGTTTTTT
clone size: many
D gene: NA
V gene: TRBV6-6
J gene: TRBJ2-2

CDR3 protein: CASTYRGTWGEAFF
CDR3 DNA: TGTGCCAGCACCTACAGGGGGACTTGGGGTGAAGCTTTCTTT
clone size: NA
D gene: TRBD1
V gene: TRBV7-2
J gene: TRBJ1-1

CDR3 protein: CASSFPQGGSPLHF
CDR3 DNA: TGTGCCAGCAGTTTCCCCCAGGGCGGTTCACCCCTCCACTTT
clone size: few
D gene: NA
V gene: TRBV12-3/TRBV12-4
J gene: TRBJ1-6

CDR3 protein: CAISDWGTDTQYF
CDR3 DNA: TGTGCCATCAGTGATTGGGGTACAGATACGCAGTATTTT
clone size: many
D gene: NA
V gene: TRBV10-3
J gene: TRBJ2-3

CDR3 protein: CASSQARLNRETQYF
CDR3 DNA: TGTGCCAGCAGCCAAGCGAGGCTAAACAGAGAGACCCAGTACTTC
clone size: many
D gene: NA
V gene: TRBV14
J gene: TRBJ2-5

CDR3 protein: CASSRGRGYGYTF
CDR3 DNA: TGTGCCAGCAGCAGGGGGCGGGGCTATGGCTACACCTTC
clone size: many
D gene: TRBD1
V gene: TRBV12-3/TRBV12-4
J gene: TRBJ1-2

CDR3 protein: CATRVAPAGPNTEAFF
CDR3 DNA: TGTGCCACCAGGGTGGCCCCGGCAGGCCCGAACACTGAAGCTTTCTTT
clone size: many
D gene: NA
V gene: TRBV28
J gene: TRBJ1-1

CDR3 protein: CASRISGAYEQYF
CDR3 DNA: TGTGCCAGCAGAATTTCAGGGGCCTACGAGCAGTACTTC
clone size: NA
D gene: NA
V gene: TRBV7-8
J gene: TRBJ2-7

CDR3 protein: CASSPIPRDSQETQYF
CDR3 DNA: TGTGCCAGCAGCCCAATCCCCCGTGACAGCCAAGAGACCCAGTACTTC
clone size: NA
D gene: NA
V gene: TRBV27
J gene: TRBJ2-5

CDR3 protein: CASKRNWMSNTGELFF
CDR3 DNA: TGTGCCAGTAAAAGGAATTGGATGTCGAACACCGGGGAGCTGTTTTTT
clone size: NA
D gene: NA
V gene: TRBV19
J gene: TRBJ2-2

CDR3 protein: CASTQGGDREYNEQFF
CDR3 DNA: TGTGCCAGCACTCAGGGGGGGGACAGGGAATACAATGAGCAGTTCTTC
clone size: many
D gene: TRBD1
V gene: TRBV9
J gene: TRBJ2-1

CDR3 protein: CASSPSPGKNSYEQYF
CDR3 DNA: TGTGCCAGCAGCCCCAGTCCCGGGAAAAATTCCTACGAGCAGTACTTC
clone size: few
D gene: NA
V gene: TRBV7-9
J gene: TRBJ2-7

CDR3 protein: CASSSGTGLFYEQYF
CDR3 DNA: TGCGCCAGCAGCTCGGGGACAGGGCTCTTCTACGAGCAGTACTTC
clone size: many
D gene: TRBD1
V gene: TRBV5-1
J gene: TRBJ2-7

CDR3 protein: CASSRLPTGVYYEQYF
CDR3 DNA: TGCGCCAGCAGCCGCCTCCCCACAGGAGTCTACTACGAGCAGTACTTC
clone size: few
D gene: NA
V gene: TRBV4-3
J gene: TRBJ2-7

CDR3 protein: CASSSRRLSYEQYF
CDR3 DNA: TGTGCCAGCAGTTCCCGCAGGCTCTCCTACGAGCAGTACTTC
clone size: NA
D gene: NA
V gene: TRBV27
J gene: TRBJ2-7

CDR3 protein: CASSLAYGLGSNSPLHF
CDR3 DNA: TGTGCCAGCAGCTTAGCTTATGGTCTCGGATCTAATTCACCCCTCCACTTT
clone size: many
D gene: NA
V gene: TRBV7-2
J gene: TRBJ1-6

CDR3 protein: CASSILGQASTEAFF
CDR3 DNA: TGTGCCAGCAGTATCCTGGGACAGGCCAGCACTGAAGCTTTCTTT
clone size: NA
D gene: TRBD1
V gene: TRBV27
J gene: TRBJ1-1

CDR3 protein: CASSYTGTRNSPLHF
CDR3 DNA: TGTGCCAGCAGTTACACCGGGACACGAAATTCACCCCTCCACTTT
clone size: NA
D gene: NA
V gene: TRBV6-5
J gene: TRBJ1-6

CDR3 protein: CASSVNSGELFF
CDR3 DNA: TGTGCCAGCAGCGTAAACTCCGGGGAGCTGTTTTTT
clone size: few
D gene: NA
V gene: TRBV7-8
J gene: TRBJ2-2

CDR3 protein: CASTIYETQYF
CDR3 DNA: TGTGCCAGCACCATATACGAGACCCAGTACTTC
clone size: NA
D gene: NA
V gene: TRBV7-2
J gene: TRBJ2-5

CDR3 protein: CASSQDQPTDTQYF
CDR3 DNA: TGCGCCAGCAGCCAAGATCAGCCCACAGATACGCAGTATTTT
clone size: few
D gene: NA
V gene: TRBV4-1
J gene: TRBJ2-3

CDR3 protein: CATWDNNSPLHF
CDR3 DNA: TGTGCCACATGGGACAATAATTCACCCCTCCACTTT
clone size: NA
D gene: NA
V gene: TRBV6-5
J gene: TRBJ1-6

CDR3 protein: CASSLRDVETQYF
CDR3 DNA: TGTGCCAGCAGCTTAAGGGATGTCGAGACCCAGTACTTC
clone size: many
D gene: NA
V gene: TRBV7-6
J gene: TRBJ2-5

CDR3 protein: CASSLTTSGKETQYF
CDR3 DNA: TGCGCCAGCAGCTTGACTACTAGCGGGAAAGAGACCCAGTACTTC
clone size: many
D gene: TRBD2
V gene: TRBV5-1
J gene: TRBJ2-5

CDR3 protein: CASSPKGGPQTGELFF
CDR3 DNA: TGTGCCAGCAGCCCGAAGGGGGGGCCTCAAACCGGGGAGCTGTTTTTT
clone size: many
D gene: NA
V gene: TRBV12-3/TRBV12-4
J gene: TRBJ2-2

CDR3 protein: CASSQDSRANTGELFF
CDR3 DNA: TGCGCCAGCAGCCAGGACAGCCGGGCGAACACCGGGGAGCTGTTTTTT
clone size: many
D gene: NA
V gene: TRBV4-1
J gene: TRBJ2-2

CDR3 protein: CASSRGTGTYGYTF
CDR3 DNA: TGTGCCAGCAGTCGAGGGACAGGGACCTATGGCTACACCTTC
clone size: many
D gene: TRBD1
V gene: TRBV6-2/TRBV6-3
J gene: TRBJ1-2

CDR3 protein: CASSAGSNEQFF
CDR3 DNA: TGTGCCAGTAGTGCAGGGAGCAATGAGCAGTTCTTC
clone size: few
D gene: NA
V gene: TRBV19
J gene: TRBJ2-1

CDR3 protein: CASSLTPGLEPTDTQYF
CDR3 DNA: TGCGCCAGCAGCCTCACCCCTGGACTAGAGCCCACAGATACGCAGTATTTT
clone size: NA
D gene: TRBD2
V gene: TRBV5-1
J gene: TRBJ2-3

CDR3 protein: CASSLPGTAPNANEKLFF
CDR3 DNA: TGTGCCAGCAGTTTACCCGGGACAGCTCCCAATGCTAATGAAAAACTGTTTTTT
clone size: many
D gene: TRBD1
V gene: TRBV28
J gene: TRBJ1-4

CDR3 protein: CASSVETTYSYNEQFF
CDR3 DNA: TGCGCCAGCAGCGTAGAGACTACCTACTCCTACAATGAGCAGTTCTTC
clone size: few
D gene: NA
V gene: TRBV5-1
J gene: TRBJ2-1

CDR3 protein: CASSLGAGGQETQYF
CDR3 DNA: TGTGCCAGCAGTTTAGGGGCGGGGGGCCAAGAGACCCAGTACTTC
clone size: NA
D gene: TRBD2
V gene: TRBV12-3/TRBV12-4
J gene: TRBJ2-5

CDR3 protein: CASSQVGVPEEAFF
CDR3 DNA: TGCGCCAGCAGCCAGGTAGGAGTACCGGAGGAAGCTTTCTTT
clone size: many
D gene: NA
V gene: TRBV4-3
J gene: TRBJ1-1

CDR3 protein: CASSQDGRGLRNTEAFF
CDR3 DNA: TGCGCCAGCAGCCAAGATGGAAGGGGACTGAGGAACACTGAAGCTTTCTTT
clone size: NA
D gene: NA
V gene: TRBV4-1
J gene: TRBJ1-1

CDR3 protein: CASSQDPYF
CDR3 DNA: TGCGCCAGCAGCCAAGATCCGTACTTC
clone size: few
D gene: NA
V gene: TRBV4-3
J gene: TRBJ2-4